The present entry profiles one TCR beta chain with its context. The antigen is unknown. 13 Jbeta primers and 60 Vbeta primers were used for the PCR. Only in-frame clones appear in the TCRdb table, and some are missing; sequencing was by immunoSEQ multiplex PCR. The ten top clones account for more than 2%, within a sample of some 48,000 clones. The sample comes from a study of cytomegalovirus exposure and HLA in healthy donors. Study-level information: The study placed roughly four fifths of its approximately 400 genotyped donors in the Caucasian-associated ancestry cluster.

Although they were nominally healthy when sampled, donors likely had unrecorded immune exposures. CDR1 and CDR2 from the germline V gene are SGHTA and FQGTGA. Losses at the gene ends were 0 bases for V and 3 bases for J; bases not matched to a gene: 7. The CDR3 extends over 17 amino acids. Whole-study results and caveats: Sequencing likely generated an artifact that appeared as a cluster of highly shared sequence variants.

The TCR originated in a woman in her 40s in good health and CMV-seronegative. The sequenced sample consisted of PBMCs. The rearrangement links TRBV7-3 to TRBJ2-5, with 10 bases that match TRBD2. The CDR3 is CASSLTRVSGGEETQYF. The CDR3 DNA is TGTGCCAGCAGCTTAACCCGGGTGAGCGGGGGGGAAGAGACCCAGTACTTC.